The sequence of this T cell receptor (beta chain) was determined in a study of cytotoxic CD8 clonotypes in ibrutinib-treated CLL. Study overall: The subjects consisted of some 12 relapsed/refractory and over 14 treatment-naive individuals, with 17 to 18 IGHV unmutated.

Produced via immunoSEQ multiplex PCR; TCRdb's table is partial and in-frame only. The sample shows some 23,000 clones, 70% to 75% of them seen only once. Findings and caveats of the study: Clonality increased at ibrutinib response, then returned toward baseline at progression.

Turning to this clone: Its antigen is as yet unknown.

The CDR3 extends over 15 amino acids. The V gene lost 2 bases and the J gene lost 2 bases, with 9 bases spanning the gap. Germline lookup yields CDR1 KGHSH and CDR2 LQKENI. The chain uses TRBV18 and TRBJ2-2; D call uncertain. This sample comprised PBMCs, obtained after 12 months of ibrutinib treatment. The receptor was isolated from a human donor with chronic lymphocytic leukemia. CDR3 sequence (DNA): TGTGCCAGCTCACCAGTGTCCCGCAACACCGGGGAGCTGTTTTTT. Amino acid sequence: CASSPVSRNTGELFF.